The following is a TCR beta chain sequence with its context. The read ends 3 residues early relative to the CDR3; the germline J gene fills the gap. The record originates from a study of T cells in women clearing cervical HPV infection. Across the whole study: No precancer developed; the control's incident HPV16 infection cleared within 12 months.

Germline values: CDR1 SNHLY, CDR2 FYNNEI. The V and J ends lost 7 bases and 4 bases respectively, with 8 bases between them. The CDR3 consists of 11 residues. Measured with immunoSEQ multiplex PCR; TCRdb has only the in-frame clones, and not every one. Its clone listing holds some 31,000 clones. The sequence was obtained from a woman between 18 and 70 years old with a cervical HPV16 infection that either progressed to CIN3+ or cleared (not recorded which). The chain couples TRBV2 to TRBJ2-7; D may be TRBD2 (5 bases). Sequencing input: blood buffy coat. The CDR3 bases that were read are TGTGCCAGCATGAGGACTTACGAG. Residues: CASMRTYE. The complete CDR3 sequence is CASMRTYEQYF.